What follows are 2 T cell receptor beta chains derived from one specimen sequenced in a study of cytomegalovirus exposure and HLA in healthy donors. The PCR was carried out with 60 Vbeta primers and 13 Jbeta primers. Sequencing was performed with immunoSEQ multiplex PCR; in TCRdb, only in-frame clones are kept and a portion is missing. The sample lists about 180,000 clones, around 80% seen once, with approximately 1.3% in the top ten. Sequencing was carried out using PBMCs. The receptors here all came from a man aged 18 to 29 in good health and CMV-seronegative.

The chain carries TRBV6-5 and TRBJ1-1; D is perhaps TRBD1 (5 bases). The V and J ends lost 2 bases and 0 bases respectively, with 7 bases between them. CDR1 MNHEY and CDR2 SVGAGI come from the germline V gene. The CDR3 is made up of 14 amino acids. CDR3: CASSYGGLNTEAFF. CDR3 bases: TGTGCCAGCAGTTACGGGGGGTTGAACACTGAAGCTTTCTTT.

The chain is built from TRBV9 and TRBJ2-2, with unresolved D. V lost 4 bases and J lost 3, with 13 bases in between. The CDR3 has 15 residues. Germline assignment: CDR1 SGDLS and CDR2 YYNGEE. The CDR3 nucleotides read TGTGCCAGCAGCCCGTCGGCCCGGGACACCGGGGAGCTGTTTTTT. The encoded protein is CASSPSARDTGELFF.